This note documents a single T cell receptor (beta chain) sequence. No cognate antigen has been identified for it. Base qualities are missing; no much larger clone stands one base away. These data belong to a study of T cell repertoires in breast cancer (dated by TCRdb to the mid-2010s). Context from the whole study: The study profiled tumors, lymph nodes and peripheral blood lymphocytes from breast cancer patients, plus peripheral blood from healthy control donors. ER+/PR+ status was present in the majority of the 20 to 25 patient tumors that were analyzed for shared TCRs. Controls included nine healthy donors of an age range similar to the patients. On average, sequencing produced about 500,000 sequences per sample and approximately 10 reads per input cell. Because breast cancer has a low mutational burden and common mutations are rare, the study reasoned that TCRs shared between breast cancer patients would target shared antigens. Tumors and tumor-involved lymph nodes were minced and digested with Liberase and DNase, then filtered through 70-um and 40-um filters. Blood samples were separated by Ficoll, whereas tumor-free lymph nodes were processed without any enzymatic digestion. Overall study outcomes, separate from this receptor: Emulsion RT-PCR was considered qualitative rather than quantitative, since transcript abundance and primer differences skewed clone recovery. Shared TCRs were encoded by various nucleotide sequences, which suggests selection and expansion based on antigen. Approximately 18 TCR pairs were shared across seven or more patient tumors and were rarely found in control blood, which suggests possible tumor specificity. Discarding singleton TCRs and sampling only part of each tumor may have missed genuine antitumor clones. TRBV7 predominated among shared TCRs, which may reflect tumor recognition or a mispriming bias from eight TRBV7 primers. About fourfold more TCRs were shared with matched tumor repertoires by tumor-involved sentinel lymph nodes than by tumor-free nodes (roughly 8% versus 2%).

Receptor libraries were prepared by emulsion pairing. A second nested PCR with blocking oligos suppressed unpaired genes, then a third nested PCR added Illumina adaptors and barcodes. Between roughly 4,500 and 280,000 T cells, along with C-region, Stepout and V-region primers, were included in each emulsion RT-PCR master mix. The Micellula Emulsion and Purification Kit was used to generate emulsions, and Qiagen OneStep RT-PCR reagents were used for RT-PCR. Pooled libraries were sequenced on an Illumina MiSeq with paired-end 2 x 250 reads. The authors' analysis ran thus. Read pairs were joined in Galaxy and clipped at the engineered overlap into separate alpha and beta files, and reads that were not clipped were discarded. To assign alpha-beta pairs, the researchers used CompleteTCR, a MiTCR-based pipeline that relies on an R script to link chains sharing read cluster identifiers. TCR sequences observed only once, about 1-3.2%, were removed as potential sequencing errors. TCRdb reran the public reads through fastp at Q25 and MiXCR, keeping productive beta chains. When rows share a CDR3 protein, they turn into one entry using the most common DNA and genes. V and J calls and clone size were set by TCRdb, not the authors. Counted in this sample were about 40,000 distinct CDR3 sequences; 45% to 50% of them appeared once. Of the sample, approximately 62% is held by the ten largest clones.

The germline V gene encodes CDR1 SGHRS and CDR2 YFSETQ. Taken from cysteine to phenylalanine, the CDR3 has 14 residues. The CDR3 DNA has 42 bases and is translated from base 1. V lost 0 bases and J lost 5 bases, and the count of bases not matched to a germline gene is 5. To analyze paired alpha-beta TCRs of CD8+ T cells, the study used an expanded emulsion RT-PCR method with primers covering all TCR V genes. Before emulsion RT-PCR, CD8+ T cells were isolated with a CD8 positive selection kit and incubated overnight in 10 IU/mL IL-2. Recombination linked TRBV5-1 to TRBJ2-7, with TRBD2 identical over 7 junction bases. Material for sequencing was CD8+ T cells. The sequence derives from a pool of human donors with breast cancer or a healthy control (not recorded which). The CDR3 has the sequence CASSLGTRLDEQYF. The DNA sequence follows: TGCGCCAGCAGCTTGGGGACTAGATTGGACGAGCAGTACTTC.